This T cell receptor beta chain was obtained from a study of blood T cell repertoires in COVID-19. Original methodology: Reference gene primer amplification gave estimated nucleated cell counts. Repertoires were generated with immunoSEQ multiplex PCR, while TCRdb's copy carries only in-frame clones and drops some. Clonal size and the V and J genes are those of that table, whereas D and trimming came from the DNA. Here the sample spans 200,000 to 300,000 clones, about 79% being singletons. This clone was seen only a few times. Sequenced: peripheral blood. This TCR derives from a man aged 35 to 55 who had recovered from COVID-19.

The CDR3 spells CATGQGNTEAFF. The CDR3 DNA sequence: TGTGCCACCGGACAGGGGAACACTGAAGCTTTCTTT. The gene calls are TRBV10-3 and TRBJ1-1; 8 bases are shared with TRBD1. The V and J ends lost 10 bases and 1 base, in that order; junction bases with no gene match: 2. Germline values: CDR1 ENHRY, CDR2 SYGVKD. The CDR3 is 12 residues long.